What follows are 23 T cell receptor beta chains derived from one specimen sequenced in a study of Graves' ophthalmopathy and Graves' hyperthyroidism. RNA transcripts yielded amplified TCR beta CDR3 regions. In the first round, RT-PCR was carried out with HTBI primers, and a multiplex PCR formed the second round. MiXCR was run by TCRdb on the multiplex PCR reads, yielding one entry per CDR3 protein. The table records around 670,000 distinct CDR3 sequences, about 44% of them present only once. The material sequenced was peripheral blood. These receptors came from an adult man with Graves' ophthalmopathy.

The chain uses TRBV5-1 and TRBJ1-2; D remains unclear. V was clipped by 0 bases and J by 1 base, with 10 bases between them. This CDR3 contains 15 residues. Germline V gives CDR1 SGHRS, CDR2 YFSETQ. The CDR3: CASSLEIGSNYGYTF. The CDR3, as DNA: TGCGCCAGCAGCTTGGAAATCGGGAGTAACTATGGCTACACCTTC.

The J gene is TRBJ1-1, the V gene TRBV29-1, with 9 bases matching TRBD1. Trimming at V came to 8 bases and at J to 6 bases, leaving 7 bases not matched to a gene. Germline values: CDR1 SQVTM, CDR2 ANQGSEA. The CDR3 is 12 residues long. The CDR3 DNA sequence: TGCAGCTTAGGACAGGGGAGCGCTGAAGCTTTCTTT. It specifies CSLGQGSAEAFF.

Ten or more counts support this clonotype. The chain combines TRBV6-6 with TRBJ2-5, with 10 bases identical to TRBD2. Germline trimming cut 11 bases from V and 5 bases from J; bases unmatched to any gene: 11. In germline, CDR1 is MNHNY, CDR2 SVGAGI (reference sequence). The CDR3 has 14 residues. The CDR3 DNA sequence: TGTGCCGGAGGAACGAGCGGGAGGGTCGAGACCCAGTACTTC. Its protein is CAGGTSGRVETQYF.

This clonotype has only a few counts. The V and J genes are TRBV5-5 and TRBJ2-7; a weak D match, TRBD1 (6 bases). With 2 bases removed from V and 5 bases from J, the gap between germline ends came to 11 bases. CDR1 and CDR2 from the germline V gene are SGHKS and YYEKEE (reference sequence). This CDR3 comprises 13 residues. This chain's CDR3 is CASSFQGKDEQYF. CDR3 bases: TGTGCCAGCAGCTTCCAGGGGAAAGACGAGCAGTACTTC.

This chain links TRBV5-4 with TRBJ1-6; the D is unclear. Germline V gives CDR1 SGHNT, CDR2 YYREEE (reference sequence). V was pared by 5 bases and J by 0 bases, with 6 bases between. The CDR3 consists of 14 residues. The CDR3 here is CASRASSYNSPLHF. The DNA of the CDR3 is TGTGCCAGCAGAGCGAGCTCCTATAATTCACCCCTCCACTTT.

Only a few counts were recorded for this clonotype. The CDR3: CASWGSYGYTF. Written as DNA, the CDR3 is TGTGCCAGCTGGGGGTCCTATGGCTACACCTTC. The V call is TRBV6-1, the J call TRBJ1-2, with D tentatively TRBD1 (5 bases). Germline assignment: CDR1 MNHNS and CDR2 SASEGT. The V end lost 8 bases, the J end lost 4 bases, and 8 bases lay between the germline ends. This CDR3 is built from 11 residues.

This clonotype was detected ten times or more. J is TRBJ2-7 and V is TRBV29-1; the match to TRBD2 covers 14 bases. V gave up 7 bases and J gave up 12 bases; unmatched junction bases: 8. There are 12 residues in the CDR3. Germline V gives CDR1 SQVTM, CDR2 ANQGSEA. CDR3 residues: CSAHVGTSGRYF. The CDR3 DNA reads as TGCAGCGCTCATGTCGGGACTAGCGGGAGGTACTTC.

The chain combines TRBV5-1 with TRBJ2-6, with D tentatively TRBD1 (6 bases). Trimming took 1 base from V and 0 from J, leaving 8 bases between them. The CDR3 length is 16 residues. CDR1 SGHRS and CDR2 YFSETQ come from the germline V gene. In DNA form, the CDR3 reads TGCGCCAGCAGCTTGCGGGACATCTCTGGGGCCAACGTCCTGACTTTC. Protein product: CASSLRDISGANVLTF.

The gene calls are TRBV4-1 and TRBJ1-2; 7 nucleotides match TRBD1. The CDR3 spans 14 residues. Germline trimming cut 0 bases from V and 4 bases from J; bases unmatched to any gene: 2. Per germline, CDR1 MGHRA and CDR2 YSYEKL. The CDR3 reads CASSQEGGGYGYTF. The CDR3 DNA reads TGCGCCAGCAGCCAAGAAGGGGGCGGCTATGGCTACACCTTC.

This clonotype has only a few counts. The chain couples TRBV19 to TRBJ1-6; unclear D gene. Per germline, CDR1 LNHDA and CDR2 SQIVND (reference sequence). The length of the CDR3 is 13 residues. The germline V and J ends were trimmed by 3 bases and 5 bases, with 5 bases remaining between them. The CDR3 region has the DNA TGTGCCAGTAGTATTAAGAATAATTCACCCCTCCACTTT. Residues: CASSIKNNSPLHF.

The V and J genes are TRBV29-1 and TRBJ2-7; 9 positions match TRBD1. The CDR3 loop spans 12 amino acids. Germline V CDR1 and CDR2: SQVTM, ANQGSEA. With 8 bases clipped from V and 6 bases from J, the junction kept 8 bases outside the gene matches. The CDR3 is CSSGQGLGEQYF. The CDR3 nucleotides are TGCAGCAGCGGACAGGGGCTGGGCGAGCAGTACTTC.

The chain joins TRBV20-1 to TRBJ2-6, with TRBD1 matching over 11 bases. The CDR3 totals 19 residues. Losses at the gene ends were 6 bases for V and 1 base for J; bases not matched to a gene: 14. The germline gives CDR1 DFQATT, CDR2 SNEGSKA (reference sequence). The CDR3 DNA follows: TGCAGTGCGCGAGTGTGGGACAGGGGGGGACCGTCTGGGGCCAACGTCCTGACTTTC. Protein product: CSARVWDRGGPSGANVLTF.

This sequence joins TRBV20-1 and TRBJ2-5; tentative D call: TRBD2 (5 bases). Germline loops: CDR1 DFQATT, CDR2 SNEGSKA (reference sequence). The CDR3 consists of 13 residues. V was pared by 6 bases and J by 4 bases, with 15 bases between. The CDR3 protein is CSASSHGIETQYF. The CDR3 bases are TGCAGTGCCAGCAGCCACGGGATAGAGACCCAGTACTTC.

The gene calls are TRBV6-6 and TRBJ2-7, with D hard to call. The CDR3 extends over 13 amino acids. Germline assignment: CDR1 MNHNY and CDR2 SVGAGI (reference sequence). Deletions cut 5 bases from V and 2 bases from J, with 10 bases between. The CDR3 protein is CASSMTRTYEQYF. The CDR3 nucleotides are TGTGCCAGCAGTATGACACGAACCTACGAGCAGTACTTC.

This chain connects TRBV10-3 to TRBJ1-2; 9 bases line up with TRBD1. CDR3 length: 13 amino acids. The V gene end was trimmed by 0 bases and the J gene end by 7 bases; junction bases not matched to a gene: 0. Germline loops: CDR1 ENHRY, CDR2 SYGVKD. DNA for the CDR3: TGTGCCATCAGTGAGTCGACAGGGGGTGGCTACACCTTC. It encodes CAISESTGGGYTF.

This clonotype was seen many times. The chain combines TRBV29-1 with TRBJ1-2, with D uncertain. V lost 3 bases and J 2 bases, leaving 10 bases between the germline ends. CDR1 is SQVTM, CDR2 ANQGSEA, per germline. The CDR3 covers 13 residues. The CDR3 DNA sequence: TGCAGCGTTGAGATGAGGGAAAACTATGGCTACACCTTC. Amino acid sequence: CSVEMRENYGYTF.

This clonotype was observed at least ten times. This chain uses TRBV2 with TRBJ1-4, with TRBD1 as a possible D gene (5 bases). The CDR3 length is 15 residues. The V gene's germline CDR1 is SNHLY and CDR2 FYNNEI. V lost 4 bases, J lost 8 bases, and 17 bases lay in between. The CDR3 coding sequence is TGTGCCAGCAGTGTTTTCCAGGGCGCTGGAGAAAAACTGTTTTTT. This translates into CASSVFQGAGEKLFF.

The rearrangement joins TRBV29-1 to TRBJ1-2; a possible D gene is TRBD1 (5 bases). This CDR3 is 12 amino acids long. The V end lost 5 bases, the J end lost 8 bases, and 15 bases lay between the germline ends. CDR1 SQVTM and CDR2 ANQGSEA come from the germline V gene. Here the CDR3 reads CSVPSGGKGYTF. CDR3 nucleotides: TGCAGCGTTCCAAGCGGGGGTAAAGGCTACACCTTC.

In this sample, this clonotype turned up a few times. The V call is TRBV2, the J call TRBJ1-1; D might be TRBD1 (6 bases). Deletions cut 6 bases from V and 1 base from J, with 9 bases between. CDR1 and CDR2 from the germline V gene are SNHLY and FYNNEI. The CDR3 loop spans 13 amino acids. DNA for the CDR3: TGTGCCAGCAGGAAGACAGGGAACACTGAAGCTTTCTTT. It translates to CASRKTGNTEAFF.

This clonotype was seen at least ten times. CDR3: CASGPEETQYF. The CDR3 DNA sequence: TGCGCCAGTGGTCCAGAAGAGACCCAGTACTTC. The V call is TRBV10-2, the J call TRBJ2-5, with D uncertain. Trimming cost V 9 bases and J 3 bases, with 8 bases left between them. CDR1 and CDR2 from the germline V gene are WSHSY and SAAADI. The CDR3 runs to 11 residues.

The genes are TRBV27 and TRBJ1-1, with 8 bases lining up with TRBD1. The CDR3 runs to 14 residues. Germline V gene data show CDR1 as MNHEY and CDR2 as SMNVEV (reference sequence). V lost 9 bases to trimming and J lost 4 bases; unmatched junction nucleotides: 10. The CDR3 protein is CASNFRGLGTEAFF. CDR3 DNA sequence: TGTGCCAGTAACTTCAGGGGGCTCGGCACTGAAGCTTTCTTT.

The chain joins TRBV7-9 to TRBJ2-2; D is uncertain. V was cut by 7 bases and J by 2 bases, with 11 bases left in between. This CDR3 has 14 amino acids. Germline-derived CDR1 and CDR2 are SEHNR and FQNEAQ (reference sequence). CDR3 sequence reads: CASNLLGNTGELFF. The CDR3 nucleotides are TGTGCCAGCAACTTGCTAGGAAACACCGGGGAGCTGTTTTTT.

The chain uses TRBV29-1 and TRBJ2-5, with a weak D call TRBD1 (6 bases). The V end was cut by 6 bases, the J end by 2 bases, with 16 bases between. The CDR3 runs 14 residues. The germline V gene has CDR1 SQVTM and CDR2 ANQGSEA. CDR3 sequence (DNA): TGCAGCGTCCAAGGGCCCGGACAGCAAGAGACCCAGTACTTC. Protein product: CSVQGPGQQETQYF. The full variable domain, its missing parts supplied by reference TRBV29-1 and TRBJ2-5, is SAVISQKPSRDICQRGTSLTIQCQVDSQVTMMFWYRQQPGQSLTLIATANQGSEATYESGFVIDKFPISRPNLTFSTLTVSNMSPEDSSIYLCSVQGPGQQETQYFGPGTRLLVL.